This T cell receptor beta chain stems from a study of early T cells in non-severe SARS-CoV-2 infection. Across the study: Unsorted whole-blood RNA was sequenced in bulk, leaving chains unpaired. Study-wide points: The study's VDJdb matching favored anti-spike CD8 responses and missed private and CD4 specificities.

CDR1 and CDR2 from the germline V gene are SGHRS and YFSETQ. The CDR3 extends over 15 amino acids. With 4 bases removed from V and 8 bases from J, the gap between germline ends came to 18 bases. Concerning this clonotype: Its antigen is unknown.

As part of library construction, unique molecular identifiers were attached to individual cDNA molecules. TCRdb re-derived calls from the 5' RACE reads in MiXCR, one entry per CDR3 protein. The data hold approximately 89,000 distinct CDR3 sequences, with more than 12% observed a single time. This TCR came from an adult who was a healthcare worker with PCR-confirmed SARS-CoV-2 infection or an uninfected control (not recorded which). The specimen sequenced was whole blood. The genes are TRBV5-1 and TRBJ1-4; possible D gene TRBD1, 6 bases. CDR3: CASSREQGVEEKLFF. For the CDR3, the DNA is TGCGCCAGCAGCCGCGAACAGGGAGTTGAGGAAAAACTGTTTTTT.